One sample yielded the 5 T cell receptor beta chains listed below, sequenced in a study of response to subunit inactivated influenza vaccine. A single record per CDR3 protein comes from TCRdb applying MiXCR to the RT-PCR reads. In the table there are hundreds of thousands of distinct CDR3 sequences, approximately 15% of which are singletons. Source: PBMCs from blood, taken around two weeks before vaccination. The receptor source for this set is a man in his fifties who received an inactivated influenza vaccine.

The chain links TRBV3-1 to TRBJ2-7, with TRBD2 matching 7 bases. Trimming cost V 1 base and J 4 bases; bases outside gene matches: 4. From germline, CDR1 is LGHDT and CDR2 YNNKEL (reference sequence). This CDR3 region has 14 residues. The CDR3 here is CASSQVGGPYEQYF. DNA of the CDR3: TGTGCCAGCAGCCAAGTGGGAGGGCCATACGAGCAGTACTTC.

This clonotype was seen a few times. The chain has TRBV6-5 and TRBJ1-5; D not certain. Trimming shortened V by 0 bases and J by 7 bases, and 7 bases separated the two germline ends. CDR1 is MNHEY and CDR2 is SVGAGI in the germline V gene. The length of the CDR3 is 13 residues. The DNA for the CDR3 is TGTGCCAGCAGTTACTCAAACAGACAGCCCCAGCATTTT. It specifies CASSYSNRQPQHF.

Only a few counts were recorded for this clonotype. CDR3 bases: TGCGCCAGCAGCATGGGACAGGGGCTGTTGGCGAACACCGGGGAGCTGTTTTTT. It translates to CASSMGQGLLANTGELFF. The chain uses TRBV5-1 and TRBJ2-2; TRBD1 agrees at 10 bases. This CDR3 spans 18 amino acids. Trimming took 4 bases from V and 0 from J; bases not matched to a gene: 9. Per germline, CDR1 SGHRS and CDR2 YFSETQ.

This clonotype was seen at least ten times. The chain recombines TRBV6-1 with TRBJ2-2; 9 nucleotides line up with TRBD1. The V gene end was trimmed by 6 bases and the J gene end by 6 bases; junction bases not matched to a gene: 11. Germline V gene lookup returns CDR1 MNHNS and CDR2 SASEGT. The CDR3 is made up of 16 amino acids. The CDR3 DNA follows: TGTGCCAGCAGACCCTGGGGGACAGGGATAGCCGGGGAGCTGTTTTTT. Protein product: CASRPWGTGIAGELFF.

This rearrangement joins TRBV12-3 or TRBV12-4 to TRBJ2-5; TRBD1 might be the D (6 bases). The CDR3 extends over 12 amino acids. Deletions cut 6 bases from V and 7 bases from J, with 12 bases between. In DNA form, the CDR3 reads TGTGCCAGCAGCACGGACAGACGGACCCAGTACTTC. Translation gives CASSTDRRTQYF.